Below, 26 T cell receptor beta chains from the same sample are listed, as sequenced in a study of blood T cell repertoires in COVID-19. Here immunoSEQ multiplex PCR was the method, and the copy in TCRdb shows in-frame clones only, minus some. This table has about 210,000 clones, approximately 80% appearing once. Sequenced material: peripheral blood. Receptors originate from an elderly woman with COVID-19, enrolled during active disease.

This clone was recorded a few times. CDR3 nucleotides: TGTGCCACCAGTGATTGGAGGAGCGCTGAAGCTTTCTTT. Amino acid sequence: CATSDWRSAEAFF. The V gene is TRBV24-1, the J gene TRBJ1-1; no reliable D call. CDR1 and CDR2 (germline): KGHDR, SFDVKD. V gave up 2 bases and J gave up 6 bases, with 9 bases separating them. The CDR3 sequence is 13 residues long.

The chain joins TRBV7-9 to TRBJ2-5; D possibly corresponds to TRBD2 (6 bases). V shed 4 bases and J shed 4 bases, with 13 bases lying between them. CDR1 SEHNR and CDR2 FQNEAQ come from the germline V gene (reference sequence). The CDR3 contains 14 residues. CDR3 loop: CASSSSGGRETQYF. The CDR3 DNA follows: TGTGCCAGCAGCTCCTCCGGGGGACGAGAGACCCAGTACTTC.

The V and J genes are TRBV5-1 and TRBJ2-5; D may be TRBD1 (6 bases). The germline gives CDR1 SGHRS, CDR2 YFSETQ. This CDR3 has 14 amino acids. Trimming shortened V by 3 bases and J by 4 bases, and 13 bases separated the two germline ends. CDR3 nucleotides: TGCGCCAGCAGCTATTACAGGGATGGAGAGACCCAGTACTTC. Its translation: CASSYYRDGETQYF. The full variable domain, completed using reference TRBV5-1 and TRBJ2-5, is KAGVTQTPRYLIKTRGQQVTLSCSPISGHRSVSWYQQTPGQGLQFLFEYFSETQRNKGNFPGRFSGRQFSNSRSEMNVSTLELGDSALYLCASSYYRDGETQYFGPGTRLLVL.

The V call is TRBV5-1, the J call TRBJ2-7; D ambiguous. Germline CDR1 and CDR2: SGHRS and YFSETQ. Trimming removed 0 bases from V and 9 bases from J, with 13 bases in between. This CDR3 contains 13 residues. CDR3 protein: CASSLETSVAQYF. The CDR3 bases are TGCGCCAGCAGCTTGGAAACCAGTGTCGCGCAGTACTTC.

CDR3 in DNA: TGTGCCAGCAGCCCATACAGGGTTGGCACCGGGGAGCTGTTTTTT. Its protein is CASSPYRVGTGELFF. V gene TRBV7-8 combines with J gene TRBJ2-2; TRBD1 is a possible D gene (6 bases). Trimming stripped 5 bases from V and 4 bases from J, with 14 bases between. This CDR3 contains 15 residues. Germline V gives CDR1 SGHVS, CDR2 FQNEAQ.

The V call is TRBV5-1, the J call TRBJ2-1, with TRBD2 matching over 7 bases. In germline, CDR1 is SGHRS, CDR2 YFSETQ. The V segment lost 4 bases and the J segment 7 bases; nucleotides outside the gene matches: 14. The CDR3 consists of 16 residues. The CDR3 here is CASSAGPGLDLNEQFF. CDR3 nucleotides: TGCGCCAGCAGCGCCGGACCCGGACTAGACCTTAATGAGCAGTTCTTC.

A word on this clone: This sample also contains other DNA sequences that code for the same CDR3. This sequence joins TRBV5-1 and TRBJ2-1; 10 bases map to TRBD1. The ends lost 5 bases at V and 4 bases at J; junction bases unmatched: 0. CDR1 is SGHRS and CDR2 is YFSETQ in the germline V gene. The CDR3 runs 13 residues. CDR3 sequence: CASRGQGYNEQFF. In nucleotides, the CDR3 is TGCGCCAGCAGGGGACAGGGGTACAATGAGCAGTTCTTC.

This chain's CDR3 is CASSHDRGTQDTQYF. The CDR3 DNA follows: TGCGCCAGCAGCCACGACAGGGGGACCCAAGATACGCAGTATTTT. V is TRBV4-1 and J is TRBJ2-3, with 9 positions matching TRBD1. J gave up 5 bases and V 3 bases, and 6 bases lay outside the gene matches. The CDR3 extends over 15 amino acids. Germline CDR1 is MGHRA and CDR2 is YSYEKL.

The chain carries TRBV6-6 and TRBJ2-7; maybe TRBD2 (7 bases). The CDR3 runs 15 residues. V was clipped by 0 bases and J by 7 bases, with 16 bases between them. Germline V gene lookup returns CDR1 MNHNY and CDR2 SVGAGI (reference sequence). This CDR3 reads CASSYSMGGAQEQYF. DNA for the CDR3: TGTGCCAGCAGTTACTCGATGGGGGGGGCGCAAGAGCAGTACTTC.

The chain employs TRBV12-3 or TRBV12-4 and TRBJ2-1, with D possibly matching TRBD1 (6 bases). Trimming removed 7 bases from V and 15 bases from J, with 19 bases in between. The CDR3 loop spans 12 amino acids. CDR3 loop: CASNLGGYDLFF. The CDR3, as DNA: TGTGCCAGCAACTTAGGGGGTTACGACCTGTTCTTC.

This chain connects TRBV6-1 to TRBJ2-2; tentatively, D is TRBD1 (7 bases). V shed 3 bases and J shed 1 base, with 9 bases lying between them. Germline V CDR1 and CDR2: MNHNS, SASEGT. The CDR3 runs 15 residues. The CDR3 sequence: CASSDQGGNTGELFF. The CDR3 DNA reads TGTGCCAGCAGTGACCAGGGGGGGAACACCGGGGAGCTGTTTTTT.

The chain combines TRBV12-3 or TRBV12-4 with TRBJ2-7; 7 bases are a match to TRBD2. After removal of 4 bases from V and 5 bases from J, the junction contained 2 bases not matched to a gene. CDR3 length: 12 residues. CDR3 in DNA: TGTGCCAGCAGTTCCAGCGGGAACGAGCAGTACTTC. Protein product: CASSSSGNEQYF.

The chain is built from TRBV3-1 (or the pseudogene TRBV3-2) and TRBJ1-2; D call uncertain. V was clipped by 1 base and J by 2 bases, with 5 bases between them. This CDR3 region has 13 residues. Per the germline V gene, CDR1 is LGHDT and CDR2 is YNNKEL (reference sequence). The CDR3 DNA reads TGTGCCAGCAGCCAAGCGCGGAACTATGGCTACACCTTC. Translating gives CASSQARNYGYTF.

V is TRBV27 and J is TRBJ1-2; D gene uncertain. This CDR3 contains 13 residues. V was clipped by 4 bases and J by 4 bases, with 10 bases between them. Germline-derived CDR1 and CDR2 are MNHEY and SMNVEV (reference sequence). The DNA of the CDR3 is TGTGCCAGCAGTTCAACAGATACCTATGGCTACACCTTC. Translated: CASSSTDTYGYTF.

CDR3 in amino acids: CASSFLTRRFTDTQYF. The CDR3 coding sequence is TGCGCCAGCAGCTTCCTGACTAGGCGTTTTACAGATACGCAGTATTTT. This rearrangement joins TRBV5-1 to TRBJ2-3, with a tentative D call TRBD2 (6 bases). V lost 2 bases, J lost 3 bases, and 16 bases lay in between. The CDR3 spans 16 residues. CDR1 is SGHRS, CDR2 YFSETQ, per germline.

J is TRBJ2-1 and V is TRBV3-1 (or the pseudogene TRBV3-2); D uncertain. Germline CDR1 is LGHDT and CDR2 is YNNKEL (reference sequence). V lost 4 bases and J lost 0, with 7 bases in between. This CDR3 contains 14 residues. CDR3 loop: CASSLMSSYNEQFF. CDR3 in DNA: TGTGCCAGCAGCCTAATGAGCTCCTACAATGAGCAGTTCTTC.

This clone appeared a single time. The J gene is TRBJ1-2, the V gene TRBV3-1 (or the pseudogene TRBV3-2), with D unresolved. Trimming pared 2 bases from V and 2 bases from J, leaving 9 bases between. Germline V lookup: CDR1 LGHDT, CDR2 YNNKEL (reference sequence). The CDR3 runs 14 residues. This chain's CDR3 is CASSQRRGNYGYTF. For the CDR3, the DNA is TGTGCCAGCAGCCAAAGGCGCGGGAACTATGGCTACACCTTC.

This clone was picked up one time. The CDR3 DNA follows: TGTGCCAGCAGTTTGAGGAATGAGCAGTTCTTC. This sequence encodes CASSLRNEQFF. The chain couples TRBV28 to TRBJ2-1; D ambiguous. This CDR3 has 11 residues. Per germline, CDR1 MDHEN and CDR2 SYDVKM. V lost 3 bases and J lost 7, with 4 bases in between.

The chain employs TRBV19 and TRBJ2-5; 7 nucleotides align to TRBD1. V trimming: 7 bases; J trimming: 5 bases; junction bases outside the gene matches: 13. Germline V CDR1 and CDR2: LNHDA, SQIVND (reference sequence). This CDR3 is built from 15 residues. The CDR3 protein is CASKSSQGLVETQYF. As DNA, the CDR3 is TGTGCCAGTAAGTCCTCACAGGGGCTCGTGGAGACCCAGTACTTC.

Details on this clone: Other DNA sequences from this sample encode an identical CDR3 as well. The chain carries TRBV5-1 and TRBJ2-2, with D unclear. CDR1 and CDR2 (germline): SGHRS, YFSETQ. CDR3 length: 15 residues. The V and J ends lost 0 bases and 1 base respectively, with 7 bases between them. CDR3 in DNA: TGCGCCAGCAGCTTGGGGGCCCAGAACACCGGGGAGCTGTTTTTT. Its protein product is CASSLGAQNTGELFF.

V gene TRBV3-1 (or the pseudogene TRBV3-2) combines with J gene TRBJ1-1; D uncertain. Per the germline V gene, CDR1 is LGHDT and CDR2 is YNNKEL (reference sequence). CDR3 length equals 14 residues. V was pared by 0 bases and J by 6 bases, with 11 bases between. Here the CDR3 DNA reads TGTGCCAGCAGCCAAGATCAGAGGCAAGCTGAAGCTTTCTTT. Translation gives CASSQDQRQAEAFF.

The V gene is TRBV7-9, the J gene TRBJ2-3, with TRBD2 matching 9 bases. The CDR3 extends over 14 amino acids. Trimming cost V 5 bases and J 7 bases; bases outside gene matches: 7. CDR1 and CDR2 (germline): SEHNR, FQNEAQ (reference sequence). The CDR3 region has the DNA TGTGCCAGCAGCCAGGGACTAGCAGAGAATACGCAGTATTTT. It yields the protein CASSQGLAENTQYF.

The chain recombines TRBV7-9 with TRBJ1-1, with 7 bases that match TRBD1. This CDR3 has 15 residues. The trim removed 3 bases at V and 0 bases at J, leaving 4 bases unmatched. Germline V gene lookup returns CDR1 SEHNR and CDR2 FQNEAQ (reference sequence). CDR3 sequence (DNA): TGTGCCAGCAGCTTGTCCGGGACAGTGAACACTGAAGCTTTCTTT. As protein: CASSLSGTVNTEAFF.

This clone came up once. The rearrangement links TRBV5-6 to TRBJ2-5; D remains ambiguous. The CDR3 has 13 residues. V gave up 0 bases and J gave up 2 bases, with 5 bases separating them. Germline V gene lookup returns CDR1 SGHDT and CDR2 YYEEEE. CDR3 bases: TGTGCCAGCAGCTTGGGGCCTCAAGAGACCCAGTACTTC. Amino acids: CASSLGPQETQYF.

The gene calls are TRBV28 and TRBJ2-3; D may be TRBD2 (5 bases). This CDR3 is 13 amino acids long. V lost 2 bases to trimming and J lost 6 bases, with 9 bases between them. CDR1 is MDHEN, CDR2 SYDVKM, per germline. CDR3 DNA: TGTGCCAGCAGTTTAGGGAGCCTTGATACGCAGTATTTT. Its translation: CASSLGSLDTQYF.

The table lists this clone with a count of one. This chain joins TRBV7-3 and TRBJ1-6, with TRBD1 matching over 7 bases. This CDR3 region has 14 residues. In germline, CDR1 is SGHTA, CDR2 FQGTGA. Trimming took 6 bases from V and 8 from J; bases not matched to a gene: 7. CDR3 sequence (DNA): TGTGCCAGCAGTGCCGGGACAGTCCATTCACCCCTCCACTTT. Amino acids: CASSAGTVHSPLHF.